This TCR beta chain was identified in a study of T cells in Graves' hyperthyroidism and ophthalmopathy. Trimming took off 4 bases at V and 4 bases at J, with 17 bases between the two ends. Germline values: CDR1 SGDLS, CDR2 YYNGEE. CDR3 size: 15 residues. Note on this clonotype: The antigen is not known. This sequence may be a read error, since a much larger clone differs from it by one base.

Overall study findings and caveats: Ophthalmopathy onset followed model prediction by a median approximately 6.2 months. Blood also showed most of the thyroid clonotypes that were expanded above 0.001.

There were TCR beta CDR3 regions amplified from RNA transcripts. Using the HTBI primer set, a first-round RT-PCR was run on the TCR CDR3. In TCRdb, the multiplex PCR reads were re-called with MiXCR into one record per CDR3 protein. The sample records some 500,000 distinct CDR3 sequences, around a quarter being singletons. The specimen was blood. V and J are TRBV9 and TRBJ1-2; D is perhaps TRBD1 (5 bases). This TCR was recovered from a woman aged 25 to 39 with Graves' ophthalmopathy. Written as DNA, the CDR3 is TGTGCCAGCAGCTCCGGCGGGGCCCGGGGCTATGGCTACACCTTC. Protein product: CASSSGGARGYGYTF.